Presented here are 23 T cell receptor beta chains from one specimen sequenced in a study of blood T cell repertoires in COVID-19. The protocol was immunoSEQ multiplex PCR, while the TCRdb copy is restricted to in-frame clones and leaves out a portion. The sample includes 90,000 to 150,000 clones, approximately 90% of them seen just once. The specimen was peripheral blood. These receptors were obtained from a human donor in a cohort sampled during active COVID-19.

The chain links TRBV27 to TRBJ1-5; 11 bases line up with TRBD1. Germline assignment: CDR1 MNHEY and CDR2 SMNVEV (reference sequence). CDR3 size: 18 residues. V was clipped by 1 base and J by 0 bases; unmatched bases: 5. CDR3 nucleotide sequence: TGTGCCAGCAGTTTATTTGGGACAGGGGGAACTAGCAATCAGCCCCAGCATTTT. Protein: CASSLFGTGGTSNQPQHF.

V usage is TRBV5-6 and J usage is TRBJ1-5; no clear D gene. From germline, CDR1 is SGHDT and CDR2 YYEEEE. This CDR3 has 14 amino acids. Trimming took 4 bases from V and 6 from J, leaving 14 bases between them. In DNA form, the CDR3 reads TGTGCCAGCAGCATAAAGGGAGGCATTCAGCCCCAGCATTTT. Amino acid sequence: CASSIKGGIQPQHF.

The V call is TRBV12-3 or TRBV12-4, the J call TRBJ2-4; no firm D call. The V end lost 5 bases, the J end lost 6 bases, and 5 bases lay between the germline ends. This CDR3 has 11 amino acids. The CDR3: CASSPRNIQYF. CDR3 sequence (DNA): TGTGCCAGCAGTCCGCGAAACATTCAGTACTTC.

V is TRBV2 and J is TRBJ1-5, with TRBD1 matching 9 bases. The V gene end was trimmed by 6 bases and the J gene end by 6 bases; junction bases not matched to a gene: 12. The CDR3 has 16 residues. Per germline, CDR1 SNHLY and CDR2 FYNNEI. The CDR3 DNA reads TGTGCCAGCAGGGCCGGGACAGGGATTGTGGGTCAGCCCCAGCATTTT. Protein product: CASRAGTGIVGQPQHF.

The rearrangement joins TRBV11-2 to TRBJ2-1; D might be TRBD2 (6 bases). This CDR3 has 14 amino acids. Deletions cut 4 bases from V and 7 bases from J, with 14 bases between. CDR1 and CDR2 from the germline V gene are SGHAT and FQNNGV. CDR3 in amino acids: CASSSYGLANEQFF. CDR3 coding DNA: TGTGCCAGCAGCTCATATGGGCTAGCGAATGAGCAGTTCTTC.

V usage is TRBV11-3 and J usage is TRBJ2-2; 8 bases match TRBD2. Trimming at V came to 4 bases and at J to 6 bases, leaving 7 bases not matched to a gene. Germline V gene lookup returns CDR1 SGHNT and CDR2 YENEEA. This CDR3 contains 15 residues. The CDR3 nucleotides are TGTGCCAGCAGCTCCGGGACTAGGACGGCCGGGGAGCTGTTTTTT. Amino acid sequence: CASSSGTRTAGELFF.

The rearrangement links TRBV27 to TRBJ1-5; D remains unclear. This CDR3 comprises 14 residues. Germline CDR1 is MNHEY and CDR2 is SMNVEV (reference sequence). Trimming shortened V by 3 bases and J by 0 bases, and 6 bases separated the two germline ends. CDR3 bases: TGTGCCAGCAGTTTCGCGGATAGCAATCAGCCCCAGCATTTT. It translates to CASSFADSNQPQHF.

V is TRBV11-3 and J is TRBJ2-7, with a tentative D call TRBD2 (5 bases). V lost 3 bases and J lost 0, with 6 bases in between. Per germline, CDR1 SGHNT and CDR2 YENEEA. The CDR3 has 13 amino acids. The CDR3 DNA reads as TGTGCCAGCAGCTTGCGGGCCTCCTACGAGCAGTACTTC. As protein: CASSLRASYEQYF.

This clone came up once. This chain uses TRBV27 with TRBJ2-3, with a tentative D call TRBD1 (5 bases). Germline V gives CDR1 MNHEY, CDR2 SMNVEV (reference sequence). The CDR3 length is 17 residues. V lost 2 bases, J lost 2 bases, and 17 bases lay in between. The CDR3 spells CASSLDFQFGATDTQYF. CDR3 bases: TGTGCCAGCAGTTTAGACTTCCAGTTTGGGGCCACAGATACGCAGTATTTT.

This clone was counted a few times. The gene calls are TRBV19 and TRBJ2-2; 11 bases are shared with TRBD2. The length of the CDR3 is 19 residues. Trimming at V came to 5 bases and at J to 4 bases, leaving 15 bases not matched to a gene. In germline, CDR1 is LNHDA, CDR2 SQIVND (reference sequence). The CDR3 DNA sequence: TGTGCCAGTAGTTCGGGACAGGTAGCGGGAGGGAAGATCACCGGGGAGCTGTTTTTT. Protein: CASSSGQVAGGKITGELFF.

This chain joins TRBV2 and TRBJ2-1; 7 bases are shared with TRBD2. CDR1 SNHLY and CDR2 FYNNEI come from the germline V gene. This CDR3 has 14 amino acids. The trim removed 8 bases at V and 4 bases at J, leaving 8 bases unmatched. The CDR3 loop is CASGRASGYNEQFF. CDR3 nucleotides: TGTGCCAGCGGAAGGGCTAGCGGTTACAATGAGCAGTTCTTC.

The chain combines TRBV2 with TRBJ1-2; no firm D call. The CDR3 runs 14 residues. V was shortened by 2 bases and J by 0 bases, with 7 bases between the two germline ends. The germline gives CDR1 SNHLY, CDR2 FYNNEI. CDR3 nucleotides: TGTGCCAGCAGTGAATGGGCAGCTAACTATGGCTACACCTTC. The encoded protein is CASSEWAANYGYTF.

This clone was counted at least ten times. The V call is TRBV28, the J call TRBJ1-2; 7 bases align to TRBD1. This CDR3 comprises 14 residues. Germline CDR1 is MDHEN and CDR2 is SYDVKM. The trim removed 3 bases at V and 10 bases at J, leaving 11 bases unmatched. The CDR3 reads CASSFGGKGTDYTF. CDR3 coding DNA: TGTGCCAGCAGTTTTGGGGGTAAAGGGACAGACTACACCTTC.

The chain has TRBV5-1 and TRBJ2-7; 9 bases agree with TRBD1. CDR1 is SGHRS, CDR2 YFSETQ, per germline. J was trimmed by 6 bases and V by 3 bases; bases with no gene match: 10. There are 15 residues in the CDR3. CDR3 in amino acids: CASSWGDREAGEQYF. CDR3 coding DNA: TGCGCCAGCAGCTGGGGGGACAGGGAAGCGGGCGAGCAGTACTTC.

CDR3 protein: CASSPHTGLSYEQYF. The CDR3 nucleotides read TGTGCCAGCAGCCCTCACACAGGGCTTTCCTACGAGCAGTACTTC. This chain uses TRBV14 with TRBJ2-7; tentatively, D is TRBD1 (6 bases). Trimming stripped 4 bases from V and 1 base from J, with 14 bases between. CDR1 is SGHDN and CDR2 is FVKESK in the germline V gene. The CDR3 is 15 amino acids.

The rearrangement links TRBV11-2 to TRBJ1-2; D might be TRBD1 (6 bases). This CDR3 has 14 residues. Germline CDR1 and CDR2: SGHAT and FQNNGV. V was pared by 5 bases and J by 1 base, with 11 bases between. CDR3 coding DNA: TGTGCCAGCAGCCCCGGACAGAATAACTATGGCTACACCTTC. It yields the protein CASSPGQNNYGYTF.

Written as DNA, the CDR3 is TGCGCCAGCCAGACTAGCGGGGGTCTGAATGAGCAGTTCTTC. This sequence encodes CASQTSGGLNEQFF. The gene calls are TRBV5-1 and TRBJ2-1; 12 bases map to TRBD2. V lost 7 bases to trimming and J lost 7 bases; unmatched junction nucleotides: 6. The germline V gene encodes CDR1 SGHRS and CDR2 YFSETQ. CDR3 length: 14 amino acids.

This clone has more than one count but fewer than ten. The V call is TRBV2, the J call TRBJ2-1; 8 positions match TRBD1. The V and J ends lost 6 bases and 7 bases, in that order; junction bases with no gene match: 5. Germline V gene data show CDR1 as SNHLY and CDR2 as FYNNEI. The CDR3 is 13 amino acids. The DNA for the CDR3 is TGTGCCAGCAGGGACAGGGATGTGAATGAGCAGTTCTTC. Amino acid sequence: CASRDRDVNEQFF.

The gene calls are TRBV5-1 and TRBJ2-7; D is perhaps TRBD1 (7 bases). The CDR3 is 16 residues long. Looked up from germline, CDR1 is SGHRS and CDR2 is YFSETQ. V was trimmed by 5 bases and J by 0 bases, leaving 18 bases between them. For the CDR3, the DNA is TGCGCCAGCAGTCCCGGGAGAGGGGGCCCCTCCTACGAGCAGTACTTC. This codes for CASSPGRGGPSYEQYF. The full variable domain, its missing parts supplied by reference TRBV5-1 and TRBJ2-7, is KAGVTQTPRYLIKTRGQQVTLSCSPISGHRSVSWYQQTPGQGLQFLFEYFSETQRNKGNFPGRFSGRQFSNSRSEMNVSTLELGDSALYLCASSPGRGGPSYEQYFGPGTRLTVT.

The chain carries TRBV18 and TRBJ2-1; 12 bases fit TRBD2. Looked up from germline, CDR1 is KGHSH and CDR2 is LQKENI. The CDR3 consists of 16 residues. The junction had 8 bases not matched to a gene; V was cut back by 5 bases and J by 6 bases. CDR3 sequence: CASSTILAGGFNEQFF. The CDR3 DNA is TGTGCCAGCTCAACAATTCTAGCGGGGGGGTTCAATGAGCAGTTCTTC.

The count of this clone is one. This chain joins TRBV10-1 and TRBJ1-3; D call uncertain. CDR3 length: 12 amino acids. Germline V gene data show CDR1 as WNHNN and CDR2 as SYGVQD (reference sequence). Trimming took 8 bases from V and 0 from J, leaving 5 bases between them. The DNA for the CDR3 is TGCGCCAGCTTTAACTCTGGAAACACCATATATTTT. As protein: CASFNSGNTIYF.

The chain combines TRBV28 with TRBJ1-5; no reliable D call. Trimming took 6 bases from V and 4 from J, leaving 16 bases between them. The CDR3 has 15 residues. Germline CDR1 reads MDHEN; CDR2 reads SYDVKM. The CDR3 here is CASSLTGAGNQPQHF. CDR3 nucleotide sequence: TGTGCCAGCAGCCTGACGGGCGCGGGGAATCAGCCCCAGCATTTT.

This chain links TRBV6-5 with TRBJ2-7, with a weak D call TRBD1 (6 bases). V was shortened by 5 bases and J by 1 base, with 9 bases between the two germline ends. In germline, CDR1 is MNHEY, CDR2 SVGAGI. CDR3 size: 13 residues. This CDR3 is CASSPTGSYEQYF. CDR3 DNA: TGTGCCAGCAGTCCTACAGGGTCCTACGAGCAGTACTTC.